The 2 T cell receptor beta chains reported below all come from one sample, sequenced in a study of T cells in Graves' hyperthyroidism and ophthalmopathy. Regions amplified from RNA transcripts were the TCR beta CDR3 regions. HTBI primers were used for first-round RT-PCR of the TCR CDR3. TCRdb analysed the multiplex PCR reads with MiXCR anew, one entry per CDR3 protein. The sample shows 490,000 or so distinct CDR3 sequences, about 45% of them seen only once. The sequenced material came from peripheral blood or thyroid tissue (not recorded which). The receptors were gathered from an adult woman with Graves' disease, either hyperthyroidism or ophthalmopathy (not recorded which).

In this sample, this clonotype turned up a few times. This rearrangement joins TRBV9 to TRBJ1-6, with 8 bases matching TRBD1. This CDR3 has 16 amino acids. The germline CDR1 and CDR2 sequences are SGDLS and YYNGEE. The V segment lost 4 bases and the J segment 9 bases; nucleotides outside the gene matches: 12. CDR3 amino acids: CASSPRPGQGGSPLHF. DNA of the CDR3: TGTGCCAGCAGCCCCAGACCCGGACAGGGTGGTTCACCCCTCCACTTT.

For this clonotype: The junction departs from the called germline gene at one end, perhaps through a read error. The chain is built from TRBV7-9 and TRBJ2-7; the D gene could be TRBD1 or TRBD2 (5 bases each). The V gene's germline CDR1 is SEHNR and CDR2 FQNEAQ (reference sequence). The CDR3 length is 15 residues. CDR3 region: CASRTSGRPGVGPDF. DNA for the CDR3: TGTGCCAGCAGAACTTCGGGGCGCCCTGGCGTGGGACCGGACTTC.